The 27 T cell receptor beta chains below all came from one sample that was sequenced in a study of blood T cells in healthy people across ages. It was with a sample-barcoded 5' primer and a J-beta primer mix that a second PCR of about 6 to 11 cycles was run. TCRdb re-derived calls from the 5' RACE reads in MiXCR, one entry per CDR3 protein. The table lists some 780,000 distinct CDR3 sequences, more than 50% of them singletons. Sequenced: blood. Receptors were obtained from a man aged 40-50 years in good health.

The genes are TRBV24-1 and TRBJ2-3; 7 bases agree with TRBD1. This CDR3 contains 16 residues. V was clipped by 5 bases and J by 1 base; unmatched bases: 8. Looked up from germline, CDR1 is KGHDR and CDR2 is SFDVKD. The CDR3 DNA is TGTGCCACCAGTGCCCGGACAGGCGGCGGCACAGATACGCAGTATTTT. Protein product: CATSARTGGGTDTQYF.

In this sample, this clonotype turned up once. The chain combines TRBV12-3 or TRBV12-4 with TRBJ2-1; 8 nucleotides align to TRBD2. Trimming cost V 4 bases and J 10 bases; bases outside gene matches: 6. The CDR3 sequence is 13 residues long. CDR3 bases: TGTGCCAGCAGTTGGTCGGGCGGGGGGGAGCAGTTCTTC. This gives the protein CASSWSGGGEQFF.

V usage is TRBV20-1 and J usage is TRBJ1-2; 7 bases are shared with TRBD1. There are 13 residues in the CDR3. Trimming took 6 bases from V and 3 from J; bases not matched to a gene: 7. CDR1 and CDR2 from the germline V gene are DFQATT and SNEGSKA (reference sequence). The chain's CDR3 is CSAPGDSHYGYTF. The CDR3 DNA sequence: TGCAGTGCCCCGGGGGACAGCCACTATGGCTACACCTTC.

The chain recombines TRBV5-1 with TRBJ1-2; D is perhaps TRBD1 (5 bases). CDR1 is SGHRS, CDR2 YFSETQ, per germline. There are 15 residues in the CDR3. Trimming took 3 bases from V and 8 from J, leaving 20 bases between them. The CDR3 reads CASSWGDRPGFGYTF. As DNA, the CDR3 is TGCGCCAGCAGCTGGGGAGACAGACCGGGGTTCGGCTACACCTTC.

This clonotype turned up a few times. The chain links TRBV6-5 to TRBJ1-6; D gene uncertain. The length of the CDR3 is 14 residues. Germline CDR1 MNHEY, CDR2 SVGAGI. V was shortened by 8 bases and J by 5 bases, with 13 bases between the two germline ends. CDR3 nucleotides: TGTGCCAGCGGGAAGGAGAGAAATAATTCACCCCTCCACTTT. Translated, it gives CASGKERNNSPLHF.

This clonotype has only one observation. The chain joins TRBV29-1 to TRBJ1-1; no clear D. The V gene lost 2 bases and the J gene lost 1 base, with 5 bases spanning the gap. Germline V gives CDR1 SQVTM, CDR2 ANQGSEA. The CDR3 is 12 amino acids. The CDR3 spells CSVERQNTEAFF. CDR3 DNA sequence: TGCAGCGTTGAACGACAGAACACTGAAGCTTTCTTT.

The V call is TRBV6-2 or TRBV6-3, the J call TRBJ2-3; D is unresolved. V gave up 0 bases and J gave up 8 bases, with 9 bases separating them. Germline CDR1 and CDR2: MNHEY and SVGEGT. There are 13 residues in the CDR3. CDR3 bases: TGTGCCAGCAGTTACTCGACTCCCCCTACGCAGTATTTT. Its translation: CASSYSTPPTQYF.

V usage is TRBV30 and J usage is TRBJ1-4; a weak D match, TRBD1 (5 bases). With 5 bases removed from V and 1 base from J, the gap between germline ends came to 11 bases. Germline lookup yields CDR1 GTSNPN and CDR2 SVGIG (reference sequence). The CDR3 length is 14 residues. DNA for the CDR3: TGTGCCTGGGATGGGGGTGGAACTAATGAAAAACTGTTTTTT. Protein sequence: CAWDGGGTNEKLFF. Full variable domain (outside the CDR3, taken from reference TRBV30 and TRBJ1-4): SQTIHQWPATLVQPVGSPLSLECTVEGTSNPNLYWYRQAAGRGLQLLFYSVGIGQISSEVPQNLSASRPQDRQFILSSKKLLLSDSGFYLCAWDGGGTNEKLFFGSGTQLSVL.

There are a few counts of this clonotype. This chain connects TRBV7-2 to TRBJ2-5; TRBD1 matches 9 bases. V shed 4 bases, J shed 5 bases, and the junction held 11 bases outside the gene matches. Looked up from germline, CDR1 is SGHTA and CDR2 is FQGNSA. This CDR3 has 16 amino acids. CDR3 region: CASSSQITGGVETQYF. CDR3 coding DNA: TGTGCCAGCAGCTCGCAAATAACAGGGGGCGTGGAGACCCAGTACTTC.

This chain uses TRBV5-5 with TRBJ1-1, with TRBD1 identical over 7 bases. J was trimmed by 3 bases and V by 2 bases; bases with no gene match: 7. The CDR3 sequence is 15 residues long. Germline CDR1 reads SGHKS; CDR2 reads YYEKEE (reference sequence). CDR3 residues: CASSLRGRGDTEAFF. In DNA form, the CDR3 reads TGTGCCAGCAGCTTAAGGGGCAGGGGGGACACTGAAGCTTTCTTT.

This rearrangement joins TRBV7-9 to TRBJ2-1; 8 bases agree with TRBD1. The DNA end is more similar to TRBJ2-7, so the J call may be wrong. Germline V gene data show CDR1 as SEHNR and CDR2 as FQNEAQ (reference sequence). The CDR3 is 14 amino acids. In DNA form, the CDR3 reads TGTGCCAGCAGCTTCGCGACAGGGGCGTACGAGCAGTACTTC. It codes for CASSFATGAYEQYF.

This clonotype was picked up one time. The rearrangement links TRBV12-3 or TRBV12-4 to TRBJ2-7, with a tentative D call TRBD1 (6 bases). The CDR3 covers 14 residues. V was clipped by 2 bases and J by 3 bases, with 11 bases between them. The CDR3 DNA is TGTGCCAGCAGTTTAAACAGGGCGGGCTACGAGCAGTACTTC. As protein: CASSLNRAGYEQYF.

The chain joins TRBV7-2 to TRBJ2-1; D is possibly TRBD1 (6 bases). The CDR3 is made up of 15 amino acids. V was pared by 5 bases and J by 10 bases, with 21 bases between. Germline lookup yields CDR1 SGHTA and CDR2 FQGNSA. Written as DNA, the CDR3 is TGTGCCAGCAGCACCAGGGGCGGCGCCACCTACGAGCAGTTCTTC. It encodes CASSTRGGATYEQFF. Full variable domain (outside the CDR3, taken from reference TRBV7-2 and TRBJ2-1): GAGVSQSPSNKVTEKGKDVELRCDPISGHTALYWYRQSLGQGLEFLIYFQGNSAPDKSGLPSDRFSAERTGGSVSTLTIQRTQQEDSAVYLCASSTRGGATYEQFFGPGTRLTVL.

The chain couples TRBV3-1 to TRBJ2-7; 12 positions agree with TRBD2. V gave up 5 bases and J gave up 7 bases; unmatched junction bases: 12. The V gene's germline CDR1 is LGHDT and CDR2 YNNKEL (reference sequence). This CDR3 region has 16 residues. The CDR3 DNA reads TGTGCCAGCAGCTCGACTAGCGGGGGTTCCTACAATGAGCAGTACTTC. The encoded protein is CASSSTSGGSYNEQYF.

This clonotype appeared a few times. The DNA for the CDR3 is TGTGCCAGCAGTTTAACGCGCTATGGCTACACCTTC. Its translation is CASSLTRYGYTF. The V gene is TRBV12-3 or TRBV12-4, the J gene TRBJ1-2; D uncertain. The CDR3 totals 12 residues. The germline V and J ends were trimmed by 2 bases and 4 bases, with 5 bases remaining between them.

This chain connects TRBV27 to TRBJ2-1; possible D gene TRBD2, 5 bases. The germline V gene encodes CDR1 MNHEY and CDR2 SMNVEV (reference sequence). V was trimmed by 8 bases and J by 1 base, leaving 12 bases between them. The CDR3 contains 14 residues. CDR3: CASRPIASYNEQFF. CDR3 bases: TGTGCCAGCCGCCCCATAGCGTCCTACAATGAGCAGTTCTTC.

This clonotype was detected many times. The chain has TRBV27 and TRBJ2-1; a possible D gene is TRBD2 (6 bases). Trimming took off 4 bases at V and 5 bases at J, with 9 bases between the two ends. CDR3 size: 13 residues. CDR1 and CDR2 from the germline V gene are MNHEY and SMNVEV (reference sequence). The CDR3 DNA reads TGTGCCAGCAGTTCCGGGACTGACAATGAGCAGTTCTTC. Protein product: CASSSGTDNEQFF.

The chain couples TRBV2 to TRBJ2-7; no clear D gene. From germline, CDR1 is SNHLY and CDR2 FYNNEI. The V end lost 8 bases, the J end lost 8 bases, and 16 bases lay between the germline ends. The CDR3 has 12 amino acids. The CDR3 sequence: CASRTTQVQQYF. The CDR3 region has the DNA TGTGCCAGCCGCACCACTCAAGTTCAGCAGTACTTC.

This chain connects TRBV12-3 or TRBV12-4 to TRBJ2-1; D perhaps matches TRBD1 (6 bases). The J call may not be correct, given that the DNA end is closer to TRBJ2-7. The CDR3 covers 16 residues. The CDR3 here is CASMVLGQSSYNEQYF. Here the CDR3 DNA reads TGTGCCAGCATGGTTTTGGGACAAAGCTCCTACAATGAGCAGTACTTC.

This clonotype was seen only once. The V gene is TRBV20-1, the J gene TRBJ2-7, with 10 nucleotides matching TRBD1. From germline, CDR1 is DFQATT and CDR2 SNEGSKA (reference sequence). The length of the CDR3 is 17 residues. Trimming cost V 2 bases and J 6 bases; bases outside gene matches: 16. The CDR3 here is CSARMTGQGSLGVEQYF. The CDR3 DNA reads as TGCAGTGCTAGAATGACGGGACAGGGGAGTTTGGGAGTCGAGCAGTACTTC.

J is TRBJ2-7 and V is TRBV29-1; tentatively, D is TRBD1 (6 bases). Germline-derived CDR1 and CDR2 are SQVTM and ANQGSEA. The CDR3 covers 15 residues. Trimming stripped 6 bases from V and 6 bases from J, with 24 bases between. CDR3 DNA: TGCAGCGTCCCCTTACTTTCAGGGGAACGGAGCGAGCAGTACTTC. Encoded protein: CSVPLLSGERSEQYF.

The V and J genes are TRBV24-1 and TRBJ2-1, with 9 bases identical to TRBD2. Looked up from germline, CDR1 is KGHDR and CDR2 is SFDVKD. The CDR3 covers 18 residues. V was pared by 4 bases and J by 5 bases, with 14 bases of the junction left unmatched. DNA for the CDR3: TGTGCCACCAGTGACGTTGGACCCCGTAGCGGGAGAGACAATGAGCAGTTCTTC. Amino acids: CATSDVGPRSGRDNEQFF.

V is TRBV7-3 and J is TRBJ2-7, with TRBD2 matching over 12 bases. The closer fit of TRBJ2-5 to the DNA end suggests the J call may be wrong. The CDR3 spans 15 residues. Germline V lookup: CDR1 SGHTA, CDR2 FQGTGA. This CDR3 is CASSQTSGSGATQYF. DNA of the CDR3: TGTGCCAGCAGTCAGACTAGCGGGAGTGGAGCGACCCAGTACTTC.

The chain is built from TRBV20-1 and TRBJ2-1; D is undetermined. The CDR3 length is 14 residues. Trimming removed 3 bases at V and 5 bases at J, with 14 bases between. Germline CDR1 reads DFQATT; CDR2 reads SNEGSKA (reference sequence). This CDR3 is CSASGIGRNNEQFF. The CDR3 nucleotides are TGCAGTGCTAGTGGTATAGGTAGGAACAATGAGCAGTTCTTC.

This sequence joins TRBV5-6 and TRBJ2-3, with TRBD1 as a possible D gene (6 bases). The length of the CDR3 is 14 residues. Trimming pared 7 bases from V and 1 base from J, leaving 13 bases between. CDR1 is SGHDT, CDR2 YYEEEE, per germline. The CDR3 bases are TGTGCCAGCCGAAAACAGGGTGGCACAGATACGCAGTATTTT. This codes for CASRKQGGTDTQYF.

The chain links TRBV7-6 to TRBJ2-1; D is uncertain. The germline V gene encodes CDR1 SGHVS and CDR2 FNYEAQ. The CDR3 runs to 13 residues. Trimming left V 5 bases short and J 15 bases short, with 20 bases between. In DNA, the CDR3 is TGTGCCAGCAGCCAACCCCTCGGTTACGGTCGGTTCTTC. Translated: CASSQPLGYGRFF.

This clonotype was seen a single time. The rearrangement links TRBV6-6 to TRBJ2-7; D is ambiguous. CDR1 is MNHNY and CDR2 is SVGAGI in the germline V gene (reference sequence). The CDR3 extends over 14 amino acids. V was trimmed by 1 base and J by 1 base, leaving 8 bases between them. The CDR3 loop reads CASSYFGASYEQYF. CDR3 DNA: TGTGCCAGCAGTTACTTTGGAGCATCCTACGAGCAGTACTTC.